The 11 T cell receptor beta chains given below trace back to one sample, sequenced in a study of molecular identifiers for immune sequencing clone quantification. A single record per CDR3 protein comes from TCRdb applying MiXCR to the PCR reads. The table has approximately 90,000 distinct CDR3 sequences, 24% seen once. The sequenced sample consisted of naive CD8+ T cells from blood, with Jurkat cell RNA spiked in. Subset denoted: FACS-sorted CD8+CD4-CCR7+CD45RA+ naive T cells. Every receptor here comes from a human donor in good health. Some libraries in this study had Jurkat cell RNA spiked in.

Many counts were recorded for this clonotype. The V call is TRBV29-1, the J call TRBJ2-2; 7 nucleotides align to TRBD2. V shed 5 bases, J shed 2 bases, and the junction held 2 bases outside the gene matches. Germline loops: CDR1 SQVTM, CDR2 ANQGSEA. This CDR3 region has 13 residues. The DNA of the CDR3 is TGCAGCGTTCGGGAGGAAAACACCGGGGAGCTGTTTTTT. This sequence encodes CSVREENTGELFF.

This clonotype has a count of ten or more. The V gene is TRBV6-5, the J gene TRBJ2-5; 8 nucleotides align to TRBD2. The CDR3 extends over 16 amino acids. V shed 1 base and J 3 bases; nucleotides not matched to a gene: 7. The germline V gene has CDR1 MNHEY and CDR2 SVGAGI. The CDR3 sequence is CASSYYPGGTEETQYF. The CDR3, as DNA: TGTGCCAGCAGTTACTATCCGGGGGGGACGGAAGAGACCCAGTACTTC.

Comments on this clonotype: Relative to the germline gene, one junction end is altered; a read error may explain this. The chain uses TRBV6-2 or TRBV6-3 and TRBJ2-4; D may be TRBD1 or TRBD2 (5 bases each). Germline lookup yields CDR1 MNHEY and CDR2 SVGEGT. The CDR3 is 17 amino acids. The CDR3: CAGSYTATGLAKNIQYF. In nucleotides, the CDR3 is TGTGCCGGCAGTTACACAGCCACGGGGCTAGCCAAAAACATTCAGTACTTC.

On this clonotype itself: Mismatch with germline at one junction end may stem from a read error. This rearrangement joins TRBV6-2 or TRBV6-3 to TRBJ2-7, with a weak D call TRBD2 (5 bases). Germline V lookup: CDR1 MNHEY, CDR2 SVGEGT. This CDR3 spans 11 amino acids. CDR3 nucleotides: TGTGCCAGCAGTAACTCGGGGGAGCAGTACTTC. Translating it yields CASSNSGEQYF.

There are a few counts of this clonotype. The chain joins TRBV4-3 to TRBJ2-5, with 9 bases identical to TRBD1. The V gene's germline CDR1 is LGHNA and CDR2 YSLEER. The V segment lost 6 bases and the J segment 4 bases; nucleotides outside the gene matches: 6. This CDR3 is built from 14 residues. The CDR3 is CASSRDREPETQYF. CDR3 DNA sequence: TGCGCCAGCAGTCGGGACAGGGAGCCAGAGACCCAGTACTTC.

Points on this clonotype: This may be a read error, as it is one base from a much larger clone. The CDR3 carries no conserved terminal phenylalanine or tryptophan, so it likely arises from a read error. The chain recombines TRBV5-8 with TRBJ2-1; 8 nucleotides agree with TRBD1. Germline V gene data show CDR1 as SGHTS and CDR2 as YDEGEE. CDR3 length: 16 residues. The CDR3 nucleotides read TGCGCCAGCAGCCATGGGGGACGGACAGGGCGGCATGAGCAGTTCCTC. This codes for CASSHGGRTGRHEQFL.

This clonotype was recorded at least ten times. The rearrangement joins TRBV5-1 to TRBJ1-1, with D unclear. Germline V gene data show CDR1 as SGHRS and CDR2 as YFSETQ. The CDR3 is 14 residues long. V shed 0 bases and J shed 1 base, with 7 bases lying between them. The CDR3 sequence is CASSLANWNTEAFF. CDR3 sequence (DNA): TGCGCCAGCAGCTTGGCCAATTGGAACACTGAAGCTTTCTTT.

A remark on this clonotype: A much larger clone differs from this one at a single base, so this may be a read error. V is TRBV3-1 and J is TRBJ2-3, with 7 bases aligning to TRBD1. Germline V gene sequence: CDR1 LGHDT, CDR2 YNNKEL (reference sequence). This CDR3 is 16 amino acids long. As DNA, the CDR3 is TGTGCCGGCAGCACCCGGGACAGCCAGAGCACAGATACGCAGTATTTT. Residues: CAGSTRDSQSTDTQYF.

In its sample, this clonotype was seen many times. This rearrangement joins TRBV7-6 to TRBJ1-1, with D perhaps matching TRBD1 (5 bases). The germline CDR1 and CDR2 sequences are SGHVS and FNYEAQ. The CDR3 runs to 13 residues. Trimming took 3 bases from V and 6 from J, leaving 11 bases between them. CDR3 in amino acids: CASSLDIPSEAFF. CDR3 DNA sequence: TGTGCCAGCAGCTTGGACATTCCCTCTGAAGCTTTCTTT.

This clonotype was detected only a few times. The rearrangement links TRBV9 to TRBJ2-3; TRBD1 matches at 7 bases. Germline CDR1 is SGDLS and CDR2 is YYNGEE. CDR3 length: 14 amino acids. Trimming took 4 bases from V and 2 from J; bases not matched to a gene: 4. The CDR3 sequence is CASSTTGLTDTQYF. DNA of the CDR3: TGTGCCAGCAGCACGACAGGGCTCACAGATACGCAGTATTTT.

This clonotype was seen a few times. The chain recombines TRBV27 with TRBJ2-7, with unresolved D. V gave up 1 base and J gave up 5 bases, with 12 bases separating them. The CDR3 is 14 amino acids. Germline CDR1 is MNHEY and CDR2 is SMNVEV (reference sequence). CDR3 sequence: CASSLWVGGDEQYF. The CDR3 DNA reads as TGTGCCAGCAGTTTATGGGTGGGCGGCGACGAGCAGTACTTC.